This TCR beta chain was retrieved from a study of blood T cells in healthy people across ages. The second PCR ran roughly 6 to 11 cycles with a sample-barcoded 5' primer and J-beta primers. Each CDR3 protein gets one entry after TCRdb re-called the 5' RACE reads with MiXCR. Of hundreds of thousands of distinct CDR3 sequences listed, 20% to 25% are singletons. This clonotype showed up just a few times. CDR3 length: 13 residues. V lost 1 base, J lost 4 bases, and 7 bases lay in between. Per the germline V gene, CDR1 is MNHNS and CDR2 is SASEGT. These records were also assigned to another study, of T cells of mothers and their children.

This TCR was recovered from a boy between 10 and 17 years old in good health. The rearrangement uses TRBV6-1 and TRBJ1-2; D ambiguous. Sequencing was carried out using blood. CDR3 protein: CASSEGQLYGYTF. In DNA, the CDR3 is TGTGCCAGCAGTGAAGGGCAGCTCTATGGCTACACCTTC.